This TCR beta chain appears in the sequencing data of a study of Graves' ophthalmopathy and Graves' hyperthyroidism. General study points: The model predicted progression of ophthalmopathy with a sensitivity of around 70%, and its specificity was about 73%. A majority of expanded thyroid clonotypes exceeding 0.001 frequency were likewise present in blood.

Beta-chain TCR CDR3 regions were amplified from RNA transcripts. HTBI primers were employed in first-round RT-PCR, then a second-round multiplex PCR followed. A single record per CDR3 protein comes from TCRdb applying MiXCR to the multiplex PCR reads. The sample shows 150,000 to 200,000 distinct CDR3 sequences, about two fifths of them seen only once. In its sample, this clonotype was seen many times. No antigen is known for it. V was shortened by 3 bases and J by 5 bases, with 11 bases between the two germline ends. The CDR3 is 13 residues long. The material sequenced was peripheral blood. This TCR derives from a man aged 25-40 years with Graves' ophthalmopathy. The chain is built from TRBV12-3 or TRBV12-4 and TRBJ2-7; D is perhaps TRBD1 or TRBD2 (5 bases each). Here the CDR3 reads CASSFVQEDEQYF. CDR3 bases: TGTGCCAGCAGTTTTGTACAGGAGGACGAGCAGTACTTC.